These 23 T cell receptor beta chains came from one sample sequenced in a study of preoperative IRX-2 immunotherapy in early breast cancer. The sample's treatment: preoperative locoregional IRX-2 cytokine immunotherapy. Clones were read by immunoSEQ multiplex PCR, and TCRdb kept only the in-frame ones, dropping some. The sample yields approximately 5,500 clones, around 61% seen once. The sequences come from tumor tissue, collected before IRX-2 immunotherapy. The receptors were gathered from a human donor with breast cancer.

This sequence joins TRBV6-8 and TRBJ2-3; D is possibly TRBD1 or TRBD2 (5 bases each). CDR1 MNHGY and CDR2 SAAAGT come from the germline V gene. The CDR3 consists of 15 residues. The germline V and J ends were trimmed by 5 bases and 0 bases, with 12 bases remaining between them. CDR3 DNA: TGTGCCAGCAGTCTCCGGGACCGAAGCACAGATACGCAGTATTTT. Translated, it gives CASSLRDRSTDTQYF.

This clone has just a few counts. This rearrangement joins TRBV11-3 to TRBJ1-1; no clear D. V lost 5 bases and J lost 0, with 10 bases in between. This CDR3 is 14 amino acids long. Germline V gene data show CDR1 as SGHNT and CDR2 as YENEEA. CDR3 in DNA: TGTGCCAGCAGCCTGGGAGGAATGAACACTGAAGCTTTCTTT. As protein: CASSLGGMNTEAFF.

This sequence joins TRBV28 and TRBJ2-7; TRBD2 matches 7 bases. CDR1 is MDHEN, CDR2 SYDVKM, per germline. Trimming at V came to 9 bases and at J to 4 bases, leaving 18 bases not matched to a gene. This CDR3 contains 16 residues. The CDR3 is CASDAARGRYGYEQYF. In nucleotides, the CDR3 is TGTGCCAGTGACGCGGCGCGGGGGAGGTACGGTTACGAGCAGTACTTC.

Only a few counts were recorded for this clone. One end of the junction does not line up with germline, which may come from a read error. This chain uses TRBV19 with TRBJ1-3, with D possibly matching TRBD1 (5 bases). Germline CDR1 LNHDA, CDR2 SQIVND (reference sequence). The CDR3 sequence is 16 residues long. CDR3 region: CTSSMPGTASGNTIYF. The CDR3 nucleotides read TGTACCAGTAGCATGCCGGGGACGGCCTCTGGAAACACCATATATTTT.

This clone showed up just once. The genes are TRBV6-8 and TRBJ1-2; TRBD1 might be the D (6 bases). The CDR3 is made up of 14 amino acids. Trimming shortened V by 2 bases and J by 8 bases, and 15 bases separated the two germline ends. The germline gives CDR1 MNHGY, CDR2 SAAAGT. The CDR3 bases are TGTGCCAGCAGTTACGGACGGTACCAGGGGGGCTACACCTTC. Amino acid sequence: CASSYGRYQGGYTF.

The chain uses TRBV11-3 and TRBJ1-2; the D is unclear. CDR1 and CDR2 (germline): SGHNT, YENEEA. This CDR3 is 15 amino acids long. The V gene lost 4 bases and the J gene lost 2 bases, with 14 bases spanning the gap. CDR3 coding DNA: TGTGCCAGCAGCTCGTCGGAGACACTAAACTATGGCTACACCTTC. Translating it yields CASSSSETLNYGYTF.

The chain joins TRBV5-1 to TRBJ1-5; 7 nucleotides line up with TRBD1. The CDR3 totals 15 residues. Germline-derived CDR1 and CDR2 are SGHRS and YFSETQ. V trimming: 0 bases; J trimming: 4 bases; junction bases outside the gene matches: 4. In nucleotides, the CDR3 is TGCGCCAGCAGCTTGGACGGACAGGCAAATCAGCCCCAGCATTTT. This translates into CASSLDGQANQPQHF. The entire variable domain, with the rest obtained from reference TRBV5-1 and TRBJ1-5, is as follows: KAGVTQTPRYLIKTRGQQVTLSCSPISGHRSVSWYQQTPGQGLQFLFEYFSETQRNKGNFPGRFSGRQFSNSRSEMNVSTLELGDSALYLCASSLDGQANQPQHFGDGTRLSIL.

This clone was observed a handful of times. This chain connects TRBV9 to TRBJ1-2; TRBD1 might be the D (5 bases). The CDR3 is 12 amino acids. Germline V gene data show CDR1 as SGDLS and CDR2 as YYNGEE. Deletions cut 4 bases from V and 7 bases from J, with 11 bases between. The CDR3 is CASSLLTAGYTF. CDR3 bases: TGTGCCAGCAGCTTATTGACAGCTGGCTACACCTTC.

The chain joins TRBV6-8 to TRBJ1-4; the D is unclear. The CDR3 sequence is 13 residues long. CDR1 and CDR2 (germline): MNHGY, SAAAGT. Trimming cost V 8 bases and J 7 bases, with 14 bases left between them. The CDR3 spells CASALNSGEKLFF. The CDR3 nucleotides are TGTGCCAGCGCACTGAATAGTGGTGAAAAACTGTTTTTT.

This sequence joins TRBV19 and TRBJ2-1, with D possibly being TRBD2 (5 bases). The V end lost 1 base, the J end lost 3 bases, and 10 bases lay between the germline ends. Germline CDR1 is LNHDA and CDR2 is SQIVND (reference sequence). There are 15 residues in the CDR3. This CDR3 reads CASSIGTFLYNEQFF. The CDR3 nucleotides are TGTGCCAGTAGTATAGGGACTTTCCTCTACAATGAGCAGTTCTTC.

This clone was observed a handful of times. CDR3 in DNA: TGTGCCAGCAGCCTATCTTCGGATAGCTATGGCTACACCTTC. Translated, it gives CASSLSSDSYGYTF. This rearrangement joins TRBV11-3 to TRBJ1-2; no clear D gene. Germline CDR1 SGHNT, CDR2 YENEEA. V lost 5 bases and J lost 4, with 14 bases in between. The CDR3 sequence is 14 residues long.

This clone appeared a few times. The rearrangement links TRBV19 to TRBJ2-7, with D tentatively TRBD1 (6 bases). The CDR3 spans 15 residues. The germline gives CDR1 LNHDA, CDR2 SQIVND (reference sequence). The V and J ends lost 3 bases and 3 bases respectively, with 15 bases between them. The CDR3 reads CASSIWDKGVYEQYF. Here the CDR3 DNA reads TGTGCCAGTAGTATCTGGGACAAGGGGGTCTACGAGCAGTACTTC. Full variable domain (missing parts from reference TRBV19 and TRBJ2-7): DGGITQSPKYLFRKEGQNVTLSCEQNLNHDAMYWYRQDPGQGLRLIYYSQIVNDFQKGDIAEGYSVSREKKESFPLTVTSAQKNPTAFYLCASSIWDKGVYEQYFGPGTRLTVT.

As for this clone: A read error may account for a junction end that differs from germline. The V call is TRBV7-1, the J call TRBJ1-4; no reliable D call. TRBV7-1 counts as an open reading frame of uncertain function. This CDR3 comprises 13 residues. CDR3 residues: CASSPAGYEKLFF. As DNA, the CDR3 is TGTGCCAGCAGCCCAGCGGGGTATGAAAAACTGTTTTTT.

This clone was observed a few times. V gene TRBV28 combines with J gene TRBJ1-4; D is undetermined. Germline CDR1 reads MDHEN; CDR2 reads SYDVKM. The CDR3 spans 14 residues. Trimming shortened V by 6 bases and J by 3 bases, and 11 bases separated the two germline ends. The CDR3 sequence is CASSSLQPNEKLFF. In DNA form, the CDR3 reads TGTGCCAGCAGCTCCTTACAGCCTAATGAAAAACTGTTTTTT.

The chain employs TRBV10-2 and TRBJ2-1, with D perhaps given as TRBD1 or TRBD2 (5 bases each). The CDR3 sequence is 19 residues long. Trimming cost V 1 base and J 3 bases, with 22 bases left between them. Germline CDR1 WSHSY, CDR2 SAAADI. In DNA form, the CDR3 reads TGCGCCAGCAGTGAGTTGGCTAGCAAGAGGGGTGCTCACTACAATGAGCAGTTCTTC. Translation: CASSELASKRGAHYNEQFF.

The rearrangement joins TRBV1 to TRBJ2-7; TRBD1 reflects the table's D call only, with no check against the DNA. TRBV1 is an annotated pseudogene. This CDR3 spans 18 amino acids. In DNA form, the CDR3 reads TGCGCCAGCAGCCCCTCGCTCATGGCAGGGAAGAGCTCCTACGAGCAGTACTTC. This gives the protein CASSPSLMAGKSSYEQYF.

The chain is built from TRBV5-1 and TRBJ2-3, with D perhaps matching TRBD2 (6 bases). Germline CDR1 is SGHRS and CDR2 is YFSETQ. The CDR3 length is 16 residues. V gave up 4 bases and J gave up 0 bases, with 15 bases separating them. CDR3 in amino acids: CASSILSGTSTDTQYF. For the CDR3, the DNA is TGCGCCAGCAGCATACTATCCGGGACTAGCACAGATACGCAGTATTTT. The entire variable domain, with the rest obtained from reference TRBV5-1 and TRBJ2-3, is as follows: KAGVTQTPRYLIKTRGQQVTLSCSPISGHRSVSWYQQTPGQGLQFLFEYFSETQRNKGNFPGRFSGRQFSNSRSEMNVSTLELGDSALYLCASSILSGTSTDTQYFGPGTRLTVL.

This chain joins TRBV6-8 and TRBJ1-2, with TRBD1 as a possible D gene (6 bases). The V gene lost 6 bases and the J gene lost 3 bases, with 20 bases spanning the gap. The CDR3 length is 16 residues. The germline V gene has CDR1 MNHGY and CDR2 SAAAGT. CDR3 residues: CASSLLGGVTYYGYTF. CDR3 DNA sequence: TGTGCCAGCAGCCTCCTGGGGGGCGTCACTTACTATGGCTACACCTTC.

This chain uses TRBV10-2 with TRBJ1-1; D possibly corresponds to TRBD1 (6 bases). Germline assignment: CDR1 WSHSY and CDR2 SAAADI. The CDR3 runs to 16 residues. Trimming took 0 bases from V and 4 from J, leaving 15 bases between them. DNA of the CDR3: TGCGCCAGCAGTGAGTCGGTTAACACAGGGTTCACTGAAGCTTTCTTT. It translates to CASSESVNTGFTEAFF.

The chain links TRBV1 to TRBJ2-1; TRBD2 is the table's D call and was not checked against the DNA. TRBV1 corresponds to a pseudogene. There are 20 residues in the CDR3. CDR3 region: CASSQDRASGRGSSYNEQFF. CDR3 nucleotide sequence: TGCGCCAGCAGCCAAGATAGGGCTAGCGGGAGGGGTAGCTCCTACAATGAGCAGTTCTTC.

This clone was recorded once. The CDR3: CASGPGLQGNYGYTF. The CDR3 bases are TGTGCCAGCGGACCAGGCCTACAGGGGAACTATGGCTACACCTTC. The gene calls are TRBV6-8 and TRBJ1-2, with TRBD1 matching 7 bases. This CDR3 comprises 15 residues. The ends lost 8 bases at V and 2 bases at J; junction bases unmatched: 11. Germline V gene lookup returns CDR1 MNHGY and CDR2 SAAAGT.

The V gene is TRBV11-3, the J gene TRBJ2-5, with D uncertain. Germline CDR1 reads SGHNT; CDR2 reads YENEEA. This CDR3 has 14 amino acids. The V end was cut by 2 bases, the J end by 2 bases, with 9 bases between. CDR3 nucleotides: TGTGCCAGCAGCTTAAACCAGGCTCAAGAGACCCAGTACTTC. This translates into CASSLNQAQETQYF. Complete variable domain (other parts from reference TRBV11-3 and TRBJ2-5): EAGVVQSPRYKIIEKKQPVAFWCNPISGHNTLYWYLQNLGQGPELLIRYENEEAVDDSQLPKDRFSAERLKGVDSTLKIQPAELGDSAVYLCASSLNQAQETQYFGPGTRLLVL.

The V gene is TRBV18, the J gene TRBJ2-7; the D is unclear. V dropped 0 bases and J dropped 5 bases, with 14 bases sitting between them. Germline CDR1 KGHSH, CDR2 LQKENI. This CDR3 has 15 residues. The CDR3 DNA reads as TGTGCCAGCTCACCACCGGGATCGTTGTCCAACGAGCAGTACTTC. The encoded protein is CASSPPGSLSNEQYF.